This T cell receptor (beta chain) was recorded in a study of cytomegalovirus exposure and HLA in healthy donors. PCR was performed using 60 Vbeta and 13 Jbeta primers. Data came from immunoSEQ multiplex PCR; TCRdb stores just in-frame clones and leaves some out. The sample has 100,000 to 150,000 clones; over 75% are singletons. Study-wide results and caveats: Some V segments (TRBV6-2 and TRBV6-3 among them) were excluded as indistinguishable. With high specificity and sensitivity, the classifier reportedly diagnosed cytomegalovirus status. Later examination showed HLA-associated TCR beta chains had greater clonal expansion than equally common others.

Germline CDR1 and CDR2: SGHVS and FQNEAQ. The CDR3 runs to 16 residues. Trimming stripped 1 base from V and 0 bases from J, with 12 bases between. As to this clone: No antigen is known for it.

Each donor's status was that of a healthy bone marrow donor. The TCR was taken from a male donor in good health and CMV-seropositive. The sequencing input was PBMCs. This sequence joins TRBV7-8 and TRBJ1-2, with TRBD1 as a possible D gene (5 bases). CDR3 residues: CASSLGGVQSNYGYTF. Written as DNA, the CDR3 is TGTGCCAGCAGCTTAGGGGGGGTGCAATCTAACTATGGCTACACCTTC.